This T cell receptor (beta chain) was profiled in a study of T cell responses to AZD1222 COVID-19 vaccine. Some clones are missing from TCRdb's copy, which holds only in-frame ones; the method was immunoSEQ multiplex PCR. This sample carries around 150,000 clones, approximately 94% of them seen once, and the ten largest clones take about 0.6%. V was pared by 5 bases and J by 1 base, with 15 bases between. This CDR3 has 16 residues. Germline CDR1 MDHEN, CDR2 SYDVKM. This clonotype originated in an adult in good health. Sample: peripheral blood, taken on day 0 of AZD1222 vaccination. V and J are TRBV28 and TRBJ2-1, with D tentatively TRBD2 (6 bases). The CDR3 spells CASSPGTPPSYNEQFF. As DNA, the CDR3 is TGTGCCAGCAGTCCCGGGACTCCCCCTTCCTACAATGAGCAGTTCTTC.